What follows are 8 T cell receptor beta chains derived from one specimen sequenced in a study of shared clonotypes between healthy human individuals. Data came from immunoSEQ multiplex PCR; TCRdb stores just in-frame clones and leaves some out. The data show 2 million to 2.5 million clones, around 95% seen once. Sequenced material: naive CD4+ T cells sorted from blood. Specified subset: CD45RA+ positively selected. Every receptor here comes from a man aged 18 to 30 in good health.

The CDR3 nucleotides are TGTGCCATCAGTGAGACCGCAGGGACTTCTTTCTCCTACGAGCAGTACTTC. It encodes CAISETAGTSFSYEQYF. The J gene is TRBJ2-7, the V gene TRBV10-3; possibly TRBD2 for D (6 bases). CDR3 size: 17 residues. The germline V gene has CDR1 ENHRY and CDR2 SYGVKD. Trimming left V 2 bases short and J 0 bases short, with 17 bases between.

As regards this clone: Distinct nucleotide sequences in the sample also encode this CDR3. The chain uses TRBV30 and TRBJ1-1; possible D gene TRBD1, 5 bases. CDR1 and CDR2 from the germline V gene are GTSNPN and SVGIG (reference sequence). V dropped 0 bases and J dropped 1 base, with 9 bases sitting between them. The CDR3 is made up of 14 amino acids. CDR3 loop: CAWSVRQGNTEAFF. DNA for the CDR3: TGTGCCTGGAGTGTACGGCAGGGGAACACTGAAGCTTTCTTT.

The chain links TRBV25-1 to TRBJ2-1; maybe TRBD2 (7 bases). The germline V gene has CDR1 MGHDK and CDR2 SYGVNS. Trimming cost V 0 bases and J 2 bases, with 17 bases left between them. The CDR3 totals 18 residues. The CDR3 region is CASSEYGAWGGPYNEQFF. CDR3 bases: TGTGCCAGCAGTGAATATGGGGCTTGGGGGGGCCCCTACAATGAGCAGTTCTTC.

The gene calls are TRBV2 and TRBJ2-7; 7 bases are a match to TRBD2. CDR1 is SNHLY and CDR2 is FYNNEI in the germline V gene. The V and J ends lost 7 bases and 7 bases, in that order; junction bases with no gene match: 10. The CDR3 is 13 amino acids. The CDR3 region is CASNREGLTEQYF. Here the CDR3 DNA reads TGTGCCAGCAATAGGGAGGGCCTTACAGAGCAGTACTTC.

This clone has just one count. The chain links TRBV5-4 to TRBJ2-7; D remains unclear. The CDR3 has 13 residues. Trimming took 4 bases from V and 3 from J, leaving 11 bases between them. CDR1 and CDR2 (germline): SGHNT, YYREEE (reference sequence). CDR3 sequence: CASSRTDHYEQYF. CDR3 DNA sequence: TGTGCCAGCAGCAGGACGGACCACTACGAGCAGTACTTC.

V and J are TRBV10-3 and TRBJ1-3; D is unclear. Germline V CDR1 and CDR2: ENHRY, SYGVKD. This CDR3 comprises 17 residues. V was clipped by 1 base and J by 1 base, with 14 bases between them. The CDR3 DNA sequence: TGTGCCATCAGTGAGTTGGGCGGAGGACCATCTGGAAACACCATATATTTT. Translated, it gives CAISELGGGPSGNTIYF.

The chain combines TRBV21-1 with TRBJ1-6. TRBV21-1 is flagged as a pseudogene. The CDR3 is 22 residues long. The chain's CDR3 is CASSKEGLEQCRGGSYNSPLHF. Here the CDR3 DNA reads TGTGCCAGCAGCAAAGAGGGTCTAGAACAGTGCCGAGGAGGCTCCTATAATTCACCCCTCCACTTT.

The rearrangement uses TRBV9 and TRBJ1-4, with a tentative D call TRBD1 (5 bases). The germline V and J ends were trimmed by 2 bases and 3 bases, with 14 bases remaining between them. Germline CDR1 and CDR2: SGDLS and YYNGEE. CDR3 size: 16 residues. The DNA of the CDR3 is TGTGCCAGCAGCGTGTTGGGCGGGGCGGCTAATGAAAAACTGTTTTTT. Translation: CASSVLGGAANEKLFF.